This T cell receptor (beta chain) appears in the sequencing data of a study of T-cell reconstitution after alpha-beta-depleted transplantation in children. During its preparation, the TCRbeta library received unique molecular identifiers. TCRdb reprocessed the PCR reads via MiXCR and lists one record per CDR3 protein. The repertoire has about 340,000 distinct CDR3 sequences, around 10% of them found once; the top ten carry 2.4%. V was pared by 10 bases and J by 4 bases, with 12 bases of the junction left unmatched. Looked up from germline, CDR1 is ENHRY and CDR2 is SYGVKD. This CDR3 region has 14 residues.

The receptor's source is a human donor who donated a stem cell graft to a child with acute lymphoblastic leukemia. This rearrangement joins TRBV10-3 to TRBJ1-2; 7 nucleotides agree with TRBD1. Here the sequenced sample was PBMCs from the stem cell graft donor, taken from the stem cell graft. This chain's CDR3 is CATLGQVGGYGYTF. The CDR3, as DNA: TGTGCCACCCTAGGACAGGTCGGGGGCTATGGCTACACCTTC.